This T cell receptor (beta chain) was recovered during a study of beta chain features in type 1 diabetes. The germline V gene encodes CDR1 SEHNR and CDR2 FQNEAQ (reference sequence). Trimming removed 3 bases at V and 9 bases at J, with 18 bases between. This CDR3 has 15 amino acids. Expressed TCRB transcripts were sequenced after all isolated RNA was converted to cDNA. Measured with immunoSEQ multiplex PCR; TCRdb has only the in-frame clones, and not every one. Among fewer than 500,000 clones listed, 11% to 15% were seen once. Markers CD45RO/CCR7/CD25/CD127/CD95/CD27 served to sort CD4+ naive, central memory, regulatory and stem cell-like memory cells.

The gene calls are TRBV7-9 and TRBJ1-5, with D perhaps TRBD1 (5 bases). The sequence was collected from a man aged 25 to 45 in good health. What was sequenced was naive CD4+ T cells from blood. CDR3 in DNA: TGTGCCAGCAGCTTGCAGGGAAGATTTGTGACGCCCCAGCATTTT. Its translation is CASSLQGRFVTPQHF.